This paragraph covers one T cell receptor (beta chain) sequence. Its antigen is currently unknown. The sample comes from a study of T cell repertoires in cytomegalovirus infection. Overall study context: Based on public TCR beta signatures, there were indications of CMV infection and of a matching HLA type.

TCRdb passed the reads through MiXCR, listing each CDR3 protein once. In the table there are approximately 700,000 distinct CDR3 sequences, 35% to 45% of which are singletons. Study-level results: HLA-C-restricted, CMV-specific TCR beta clonotypes were dominant ex vivo.

The sequence came from a human donor in good health (CMV status not recorded). Some clones in this sample may be carry-over from other donors' samples. Sequencing was carried out using PBMCs.

CDR3 region: CASSLRGTGGIGYTF. CDR3 nucleotide sequence: TGTGCCAGCAGCCTTCGGGGGACAGGGGGAATTGGCTACACCTTC. The chain combines TRBV28 with TRBJ1-2; 11 nucleotides align to TRBD1. Germline V gene lookup returns CDR1 MDHEN and CDR2 SYDVKM. The CDR3 is 15 residues long. Trimming at V came to 6 bases and at J to 7 bases, leaving 10 bases not matched to a gene.